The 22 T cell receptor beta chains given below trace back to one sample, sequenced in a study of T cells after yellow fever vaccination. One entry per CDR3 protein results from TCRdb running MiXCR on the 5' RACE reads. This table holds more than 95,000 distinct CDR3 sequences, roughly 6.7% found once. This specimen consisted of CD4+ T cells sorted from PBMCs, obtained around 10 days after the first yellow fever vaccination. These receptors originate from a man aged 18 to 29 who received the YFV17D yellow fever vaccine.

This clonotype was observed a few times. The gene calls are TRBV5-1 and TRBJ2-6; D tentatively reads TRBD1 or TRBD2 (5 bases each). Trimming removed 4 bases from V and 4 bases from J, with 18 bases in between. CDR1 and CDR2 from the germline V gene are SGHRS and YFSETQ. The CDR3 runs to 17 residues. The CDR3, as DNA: TGCGCCAGCAGCCGAGGGGAAGTGGGCACCGGGGCCAACGTCCTGACTTTC. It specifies CASSRGEVGTGANVLTF.

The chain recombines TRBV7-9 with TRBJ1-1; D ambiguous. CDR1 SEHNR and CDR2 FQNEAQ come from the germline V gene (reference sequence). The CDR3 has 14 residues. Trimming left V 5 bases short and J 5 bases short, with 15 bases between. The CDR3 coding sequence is TGTGCCAGCAGCAAGTCCCGAGCAAGGACTGAAGCTTTCTTT. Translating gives CASSKSRARTEAFF. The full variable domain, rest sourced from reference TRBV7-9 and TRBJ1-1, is DTGVSQNPRHKITKRGQNVTFRCDPISEHNRLYWYRQTLGQGPEFLTYFQNEAQLEKSRLLSDRFSAERPKGSFSTLEIQRTEQGDSAMYLCASSKSRARTEAFFGQGTRLTVV.

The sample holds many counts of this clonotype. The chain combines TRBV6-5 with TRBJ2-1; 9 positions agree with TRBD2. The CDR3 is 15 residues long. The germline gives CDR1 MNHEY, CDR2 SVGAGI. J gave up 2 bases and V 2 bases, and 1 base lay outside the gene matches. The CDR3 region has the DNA TGTGCCAGCAGTTACGCTAGCGGGACCTACAATGAGCAGTTCTTC. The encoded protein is CASSYASGTYNEQFF.

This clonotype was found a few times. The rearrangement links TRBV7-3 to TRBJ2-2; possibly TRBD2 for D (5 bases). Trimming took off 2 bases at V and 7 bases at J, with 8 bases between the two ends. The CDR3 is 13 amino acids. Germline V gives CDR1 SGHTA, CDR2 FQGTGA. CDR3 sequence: CASSLSEVGELFF. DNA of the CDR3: TGTGCCAGCAGCTTATCGGAGGTCGGGGAGCTGTTTTTT.

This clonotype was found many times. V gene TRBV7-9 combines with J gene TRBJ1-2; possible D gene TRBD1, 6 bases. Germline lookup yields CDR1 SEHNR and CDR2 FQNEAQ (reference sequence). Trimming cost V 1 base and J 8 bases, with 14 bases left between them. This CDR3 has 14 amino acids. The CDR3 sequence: CASSLEGQGIGYTF. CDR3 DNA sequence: TGTGCCAGCAGCTTAGAGGGGCAGGGGATCGGCTACACCTTC.

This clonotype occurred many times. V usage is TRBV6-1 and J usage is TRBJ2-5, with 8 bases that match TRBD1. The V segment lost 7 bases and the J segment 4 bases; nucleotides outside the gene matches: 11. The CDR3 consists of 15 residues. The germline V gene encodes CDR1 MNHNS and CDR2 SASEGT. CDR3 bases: TGTGCCAGCAACCGGCCGGACAGGGAGCGAGAGACCCAGTACTTC. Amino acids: CASNRPDRERETQYF.

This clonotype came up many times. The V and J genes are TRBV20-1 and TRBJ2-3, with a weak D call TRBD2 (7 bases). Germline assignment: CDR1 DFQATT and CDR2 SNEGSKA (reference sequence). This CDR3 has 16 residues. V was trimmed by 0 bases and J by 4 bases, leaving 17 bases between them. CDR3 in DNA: TGCAGTGCTAGAGACCGTCGACTAGGGGGGGCAGATACGCAGTATTTT. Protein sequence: CSARDRRLGGADTQYF.

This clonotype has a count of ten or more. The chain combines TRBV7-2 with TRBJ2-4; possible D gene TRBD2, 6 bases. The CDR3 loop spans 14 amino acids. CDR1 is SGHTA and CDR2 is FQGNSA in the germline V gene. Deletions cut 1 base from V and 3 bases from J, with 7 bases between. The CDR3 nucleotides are TGTGCCAGCAGCTTAGGGGGGGACAAAAACATTCAGTACTTC. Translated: CASSLGGDKNIQYF.

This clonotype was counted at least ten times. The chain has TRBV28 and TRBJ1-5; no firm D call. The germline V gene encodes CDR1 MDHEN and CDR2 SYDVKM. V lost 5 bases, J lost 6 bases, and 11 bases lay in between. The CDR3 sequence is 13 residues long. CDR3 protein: CASSREVVQPQHF. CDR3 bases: TGTGCCAGCAGTAGGGAAGTCGTTCAGCCCCAGCATTTT. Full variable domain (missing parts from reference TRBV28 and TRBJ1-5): DVKVTQSSRYLVKRTGEKVFLECVQDMDHENMFWYRQDPGLGLRLIYFSYDVKMKEKGDIPEGYSVSREKKERFSLILESASTNQTSMYLCASSREVVQPQHFGDGTRLSIL.

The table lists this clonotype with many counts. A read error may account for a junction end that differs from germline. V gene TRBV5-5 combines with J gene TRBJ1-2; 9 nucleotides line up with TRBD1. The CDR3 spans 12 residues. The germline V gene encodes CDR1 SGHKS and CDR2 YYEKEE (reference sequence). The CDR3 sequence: CASSLDRGELAF. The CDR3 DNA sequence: TGTGCCAGCAGCCTGGACAGGGGCGAGCTCGCCTTC.

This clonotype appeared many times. The CDR3 region has the DNA TGTGCCAGCAGAAAATTGCCAGGGGAGACCCAGTACTTC. Protein product: CASRKLPGETQYF. V usage is TRBV14 and J usage is TRBJ2-5; weak D call: TRBD1 (5 bases). Germline CDR1 is SGHDN and CDR2 is FVKESK. Trimming left V 6 bases short and J 5 bases short, with 13 bases between. The CDR3 is 13 amino acids.

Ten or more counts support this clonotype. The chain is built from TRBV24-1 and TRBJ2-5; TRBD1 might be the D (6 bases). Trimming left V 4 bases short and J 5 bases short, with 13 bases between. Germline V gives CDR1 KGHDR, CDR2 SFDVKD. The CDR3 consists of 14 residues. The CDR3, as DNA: TGTGCCACCAGTGACACGGACAGTTCGGAGACCCAGTACTTC. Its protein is CATSDTDSSETQYF.

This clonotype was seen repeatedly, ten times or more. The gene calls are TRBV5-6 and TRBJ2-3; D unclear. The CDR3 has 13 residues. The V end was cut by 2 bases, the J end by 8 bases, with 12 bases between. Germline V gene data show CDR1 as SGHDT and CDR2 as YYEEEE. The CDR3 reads CASSLRDSGTQYF. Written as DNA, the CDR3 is TGTGCCAGCAGCTTAAGGGATTCGGGTACGCAGTATTTT. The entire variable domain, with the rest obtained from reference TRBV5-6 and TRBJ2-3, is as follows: DAGVTQSPTHLIKTRGQQVTLRCSPKSGHDTVSWYQQALGQGPQFIFQYYEEEERQRGNFPDRFSGHQFPNYSSELNVNALLLGDSALYLCASSLRDSGTQYFGPGTRLTVL.

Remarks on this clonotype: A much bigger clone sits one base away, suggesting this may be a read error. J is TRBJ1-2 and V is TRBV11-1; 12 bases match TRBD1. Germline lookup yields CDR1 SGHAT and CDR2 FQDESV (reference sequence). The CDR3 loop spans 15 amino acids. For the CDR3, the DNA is TGTGCCATCAGCAGGGGACAGGGGGCTTATTATGGCTACACCTTC. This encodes CAISRGQGAYYGYTF.

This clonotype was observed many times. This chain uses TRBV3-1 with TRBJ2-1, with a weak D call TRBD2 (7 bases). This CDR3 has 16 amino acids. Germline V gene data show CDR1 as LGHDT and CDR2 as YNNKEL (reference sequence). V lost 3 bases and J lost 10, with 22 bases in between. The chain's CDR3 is CASSQGGGARAKEQFF. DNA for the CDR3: TGTGCCAGCAGCCAGGGTGGGGGGGCCAGAGCTAAAGAGCAGTTCTTC.

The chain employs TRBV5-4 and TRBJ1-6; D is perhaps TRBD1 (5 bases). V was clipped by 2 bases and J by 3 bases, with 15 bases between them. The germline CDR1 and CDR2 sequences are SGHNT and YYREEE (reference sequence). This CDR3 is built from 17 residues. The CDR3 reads CASSLITGQGYNSPLHF. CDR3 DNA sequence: TGTGCCAGCAGCTTAATAACAGGCCAGGGCTATAATTCACCCCTCCACTTT.

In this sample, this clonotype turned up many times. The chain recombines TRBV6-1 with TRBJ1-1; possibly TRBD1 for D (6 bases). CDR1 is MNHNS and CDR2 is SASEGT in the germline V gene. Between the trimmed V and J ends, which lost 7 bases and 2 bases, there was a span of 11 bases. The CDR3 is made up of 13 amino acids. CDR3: CASMGGSNTEAFF. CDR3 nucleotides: TGTGCCAGCATGGGGGGCTCCAACACTGAAGCTTTCTTT.

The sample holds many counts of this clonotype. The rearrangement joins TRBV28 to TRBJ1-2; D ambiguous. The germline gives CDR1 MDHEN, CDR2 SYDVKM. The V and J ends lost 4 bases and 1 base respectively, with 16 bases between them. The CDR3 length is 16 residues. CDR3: CASSSPRTSVNYGYTF. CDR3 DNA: TGTGCCAGCAGTTCTCCCAGGACTTCAGTTAACTATGGCTACACCTTC.

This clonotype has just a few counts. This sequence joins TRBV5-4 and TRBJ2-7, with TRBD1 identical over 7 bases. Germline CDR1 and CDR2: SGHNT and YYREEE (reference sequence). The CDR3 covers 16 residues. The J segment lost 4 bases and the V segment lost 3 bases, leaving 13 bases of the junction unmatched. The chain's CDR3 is CASSSGPGTESYEQYV. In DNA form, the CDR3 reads TGTGCCAGCAGCTCGGGCCCCGGGACAGAGAGTTACGAGCAGTACGTC.

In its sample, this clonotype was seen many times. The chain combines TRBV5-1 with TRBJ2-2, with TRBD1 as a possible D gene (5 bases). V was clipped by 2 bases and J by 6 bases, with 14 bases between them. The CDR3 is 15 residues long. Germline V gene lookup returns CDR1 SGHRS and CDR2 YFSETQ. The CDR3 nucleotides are TGCGCCAGCAGCTTCTCTTTGGTACAGGCCGGGGAGCTGTTTTTT. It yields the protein CASSFSLVQAGELFF.

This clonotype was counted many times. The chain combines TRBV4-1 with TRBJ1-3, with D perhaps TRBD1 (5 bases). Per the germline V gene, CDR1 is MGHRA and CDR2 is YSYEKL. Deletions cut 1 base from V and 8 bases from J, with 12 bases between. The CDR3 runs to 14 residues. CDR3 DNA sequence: TGCGCCAGCAGCCAAGTTTCAGGGAGGGACACCATATATTTT. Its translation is CASSQVSGRDTIYF.

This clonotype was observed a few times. The CDR3 sequence is CASSPGANYEQYF. Written as DNA, the CDR3 is TGTGCCAGCTCACCTGGGGCGAACTACGAGCAGTACTTC. The chain employs TRBV18 and TRBJ2-7, with D tentatively TRBD1 (5 bases). CDR3 length: 13 residues. V lost 3 bases and J 3 bases, leaving 9 bases between the germline ends. Germline values: CDR1 KGHSH, CDR2 LQKENI. Variable domain in full (rest from reference TRBV18 and TRBJ2-7): NAGVMQNPRHLVRRRGQEARLRCSPMKGHSHVYWYRQLPEEGLKFMVYLQKENIIDESGMPKERFSAEFPKEGPSILRIQQVVRGDSAAYFCASSPGANYEQYFGPGTRLTVT.